The TCR beta chain described here comes from a study of cytomegalovirus exposure and HLA in healthy donors. Study details: Most donors, approximately 82% of a few hundred genotyped, fell in the Caucasian-associated ancestry cluster.

Study-wide results and limits: When analyzed later, the rates of TCR association showed variation by HLA locus, with DRB1 the most and HLA-C the fewest. Later genetic work tied a missense DCLRE1C variant to beta-chain V and J trimming.

Primers: 60 Vbeta forward and 13 Jbeta reverse. Clones were sequenced by immunoSEQ multiplex PCR, and TCRdb holds only the in-frame ones, with some missing. Its table lists 20,000 to 25,000 clones. Germline CDR1 is SGHRS and CDR2 is YFSETQ. V lost 5 bases, J lost 1 base, and 15 bases lay in between. The CDR3 runs to 15 residues. Details on this clone: The target antigen is unknown.

Donors were nominally healthy when sampled, though unrecorded immune exposures were likely. This TCR derives from a man in his sixties in good health and CMV-seropositive. V gene TRBV5-1 combines with J gene TRBJ2-5, with D possibly being TRBD2 (7 bases). The specimen sequenced was PBMCs. The CDR3 nucleotides are TGCGCCAGCAGGGGGGGGCTGATTCCCCAAGAGACCCAGTACTTC. It encodes CASRGGLIPQETQYF.